The 21 T cell receptor beta chains presented below share a single source sample, sequenced in a study of shared clonotypes between healthy human individuals. Sequenced by immunoSEQ multiplex PCR; TCRdb stores in-frame clones only, minus some. This sample has approximately 1.5 million clones, with approximately 98% found just once. The source material was naive CD4+ T cells sorted from blood. Regarding subset: CD45RA+ positively selected. These receptors all stem from a young man in good health.

The chain links TRBV4-1 to TRBJ2-7, with D uncertain. CDR3 length: 14 amino acids. V dropped 0 bases and J dropped 7 bases, with 13 bases sitting between them. Germline assignment: CDR1 MGHRA and CDR2 YSYEKL. CDR3 in DNA: TGCGCCAGCAGCCAAGATCGTAGGGCTAAAGAGCAGTACTTC. Protein: CASSQDRRAKEQYF.

A word on this clone: Other DNA sequences in this specimen translate into the identical CDR3. The chain has TRBV27 and TRBJ2-2, with D unclear. V lost 0 bases and J lost 5, with 4 bases in between. The CDR3 extends over 13 amino acids. Germline CDR1 is MNHEY and CDR2 is SMNVEV (reference sequence). CDR3 sequence reads: CASSLSGTGELFF. The CDR3 DNA is TGTGCCAGCAGTTTATCTGGGACCGGGGAGCTGTTTTTT.

This sequence joins TRBV18 and TRBJ2-3, with 10 bases lining up with TRBD1. The CDR3 has 16 residues. J was trimmed by 1 base and V by 4 bases; bases with no gene match: 5. Germline V gives CDR1 KGHSH, CDR2 LQKENI. CDR3 bases: TGTGCCAGCTCACTTACCGGGACAGGGGGCACAGATACGCAGTATTTT. Translated, it gives CASSLTGTGGTDTQYF.

The CDR3 DNA reads as TGTGCCAGCTCAGTATCACTCTACAATGAGCAGTTCTTC. Its translation: CASSVSLYNEQFF. The genes are TRBV18 and TRBJ2-1; D gene unclear. The CDR3 extends over 13 amino acids. The V and J ends lost 5 bases and 3 bases respectively, with 8 bases between them. Germline loops: CDR1 KGHSH, CDR2 LQKENI.

A single count supports this clone. One end of the junction is discordant with germline, which a read error may explain. This chain uses TRBV7-9 with TRBJ2-7, with a weak D call TRBD1 (8 bases). From germline, CDR1 is SEHNR and CDR2 FQNEAQ (reference sequence). The CDR3 loop spans 15 amino acids. The CDR3 sequence is CASSGNLGQGYEQYF. Written as DNA, the CDR3 is TGCGCCAGCAGCGGGAACCTCGGACAGGGCTACGAGCAGTACTTC.

As regards this clone: One junction end disagrees with the germline gene, perhaps due to a read error. The CDR3 DNA follows: TGTGCCAGTAGTACCGGACCTGACACGGAAGCTTTCTTT. Amino acid sequence: CASSTGPDTEAFF. The rearrangement joins TRBV19 to TRBJ1-1; D call uncertain. Germline loops: CDR1 LNHDA, CDR2 SQIVND (reference sequence). The CDR3 sequence is 13 residues long.

The rearrangement uses TRBV5-4 and TRBJ1-4, with a weak D call TRBD1 (5 bases). The germline V gene has CDR1 SGHNT and CDR2 YYREEE (reference sequence). With 4 bases removed from V and 4 bases from J, the gap between germline ends came to 14 bases. The CDR3 length is 15 residues. The CDR3 DNA reads as TGTGCCAGCAGCCCCAACGGGGGAATTAATGAAAAACTGTTTTTT. Its protein is CASSPNGGINEKLFF.

The chain links TRBV7-6 to TRBJ2-1; the match to TRBD2 covers 10 bases. From germline, CDR1 is SGHVS and CDR2 FNYEAQ. CDR3 length: 18 residues. The V gene end was trimmed by 2 bases and the J gene end by 0 bases; junction bases not matched to a gene: 7. The CDR3 DNA is TGTGCCAGCAGCTTACGGCTAGCGGGAGCCTACTCCTACAATGAGCAGTTCTTC. Amino acids: CASSLRLAGAYSYNEQFF.

This chain uses TRBV30 with TRBJ2-5; 7 nucleotides agree with TRBD2. The CDR3 totals 12 residues. V was clipped by 4 bases and J by 5 bases; unmatched bases: 4. CDR1 and CDR2 from the germline V gene are GTSNPN and SVGIG (reference sequence). The chain's CDR3 is CAWNGGLETQYF. CDR3 in DNA: TGTGCCTGGAACGGGGGGTTGGAGACCCAGTACTTC.

V gene TRBV27 combines with J gene TRBJ2-3, with D perhaps matching TRBD2 (6 bases). This CDR3 is 15 amino acids long. The germline V gene has CDR1 MNHEY and CDR2 SMNVEV (reference sequence). The germline V and J ends were trimmed by 7 bases and 1 base, with 15 bases remaining between them. CDR3 residues: CASTPTSLGTDTQYF. The CDR3 nucleotides are TGTGCCAGCACTCCGACTAGTCTTGGCACAGATACGCAGTATTTT.

The CDR3 DNA reads TGTGCCATCAGAGGGACAGGGGCAAACTATGGCTACACCTTC. Its protein is CAIRGTGANYGYTF. The chain employs TRBV10-3 and TRBJ1-2; TRBD1 aligns across 10 bases. The CDR3 length is 14 residues. Germline V gene data show CDR1 as ENHRY and CDR2 as SYGVKD. Germline trimming cut 6 bases from V and 2 bases from J; bases unmatched to any gene: 3.

This chain connects TRBV7-2 to TRBJ2-1; the match to TRBD2 covers 7 bases. CDR3 size: 15 residues. The germline V gene encodes CDR1 SGHTA and CDR2 FQGNSA. V shed 5 bases, J shed 4 bases, and the junction held 8 bases outside the gene matches. CDR3: CASSRRTRRYNEQFF. The DNA for the CDR3 is TGTGCCAGCAGCCGCCGGACTAGGCGATACAATGAGCAGTTCTTC.

The V gene is TRBV28, the J gene TRBJ2-5; D not certain. This CDR3 has 14 amino acids. V lost 3 bases, J lost 3 bases, and 11 bases lay in between. Germline V gives CDR1 MDHEN, CDR2 SYDVKM. The DNA for the CDR3 is TGTGCCAGCAGTTTTGGGCCGATAGAAGAGACCCAGTACTTC. Its protein is CASSFGPIEETQYF.

The CDR3: CASSRGLGPDYGYTF. CDR3 DNA: TGTGCCAGCAGCCGGGGTTTGGGGCCAGACTATGGCTACACCTTC. V and J are TRBV7-9 and TRBJ1-2; TRBD1 might be the D (5 bases). Germline V lookup: CDR1 SEHNR, CDR2 FQNEAQ (reference sequence). The CDR3 contains 15 residues. Trimming took 5 bases from V and 3 from J, leaving 16 bases between them. The full variable domain, with the rest looked up from reference TRBV7-9 and TRBJ1-2, is DTGVSQNPRHKITKRGQNVTFRCDPISEHNRLYWYRQTLGQGPEFLTYFQNEAQLEKSRLLSDRFSAERPKGSFSTLEIQRTEQGDSAMYLCASSRGLGPDYGYTFGSGTRLTVV.

V and J are TRBV29-1 and TRBJ2-3, with unresolved D. The CDR3 length is 14 residues. Germline V lookup: CDR1 SQVTM, CDR2 ANQGSEA. Trimming removed 3 bases at V and 2 bases at J, with 12 bases between. The CDR3 sequence: CSVDKIIHTDTQYF. The CDR3 bases are TGCAGCGTTGATAAAATCATCCACACAGATACGCAGTATTTT.

The chain links TRBV19 to TRBJ1-2, with D possibly matching TRBD1 (6 bases). Trimming took off 7 bases at V and 4 bases at J, with 19 bases between the two ends. Germline CDR1 reads LNHDA; CDR2 reads SQIVND (reference sequence). This CDR3 is built from 15 residues. CDR3 in DNA: TGTGCCAGTACCCCCCGCTGGGACATAAGCTATGGCTACACCTTC. Amino acids: CASTPRWDISYGYTF.

This clone was picked up one time. The sample holds other DNA sequences that translate to the same CDR3. The chain couples TRBV5-4 to TRBJ2-6; the D call may be TRBD1 or TRBD2 (6 bases each). This CDR3 spans 17 amino acids. Germline loops: CDR1 SGHNT, CDR2 YYREEE (reference sequence). Trimming removed 2 bases from V and 1 base from J, with 13 bases in between. The CDR3: CASSLGQGRSGANVLTF. The DNA of the CDR3 is TGTGCCAGCAGCTTAGGGCAGGGGAGGTCTGGGGCCAACGTCCTGACTTTC.

This clone appeared once. The rearrangement joins TRBV5-1 to TRBJ1-4; possible D gene TRBD1, 5 bases. Germline values: CDR1 SGHRS, CDR2 YFSETQ. V was shortened by 5 bases and J by 7 bases, with 12 bases between the two germline ends. The CDR3 is made up of 13 amino acids. CDR3 nucleotides: TGCGCCAGCAGTTTCCCGGGGGGTGAAAAACTGTTTTTT. It translates to CASSFPGGEKLFF.

The chain couples TRBV7-9 to TRBJ1-5; D ambiguous. V was shortened by 1 base and J by 2 bases, with 18 bases between the two germline ends. CDR3 length: 18 residues. Looked up from germline, CDR1 is SEHNR and CDR2 is FQNEAQ (reference sequence). DNA for the CDR3: TGTGCCAGCAGCTTAGGCGGGCATTTTGGTATTCGCAATCAGCCCCAGCATTTT. This codes for CASSLGGHFGIRNQPQHF.

This chain connects TRBV7-2 to TRBJ2-7, with 8 bases identical to TRBD2. Germline trimming cut 5 bases from V and 4 bases from J; bases unmatched to any gene: 10. The CDR3 is 15 residues long. Germline V gives CDR1 SGHTA, CDR2 FQGNSA. CDR3 amino acids: CASSLTSGGVYEQYF. Here the CDR3 DNA reads TGTGCCAGCAGCCTCACTAGCGGAGGGGTATACGAGCAGTACTTC.

V gene TRBV5-1 combines with J gene TRBJ2-5, with TRBD2 as a possible D gene (5 bases). Germline CDR1 reads SGHRS; CDR2 reads YFSETQ. Between the trimmed V and J ends, which lost 0 bases and 5 bases, there was a span of 11 bases. The CDR3 is 14 residues long. The CDR3 DNA is TGCGCCAGCAGCTTGGGAAATGAGGGCGAGACCCAGTACTTC. Its translation is CASSLGNEGETQYF. Together with reference TRBV5-1 and TRBJ2-5, the CDR3 gives the full variable domain: KAGVTQTPRYLIKTRGQQVTLSCSPISGHRSVSWYQQTPGQGLQFLFEYFSETQRNKGNFPGRFSGRQFSNSRSEMNVSTLELGDSALYLCASSLGNEGETQYFGPGTRLLVL.